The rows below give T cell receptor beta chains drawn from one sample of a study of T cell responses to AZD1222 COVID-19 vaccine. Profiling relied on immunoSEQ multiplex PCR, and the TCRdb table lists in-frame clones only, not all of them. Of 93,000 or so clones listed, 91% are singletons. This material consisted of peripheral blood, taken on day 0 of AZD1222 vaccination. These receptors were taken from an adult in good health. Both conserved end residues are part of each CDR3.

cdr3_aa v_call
CASSLELTYEQYF TRBV5-1
CASSPRGGRAPTGELFF TRBV7-2
CASSLSGFSNQPQHF TRBV5-5
CASSGGGLAGPNTGELFF TRBV7-2
CASRPSGTSGNNEQFF TRBV28
CASSPPGDRREQYF TRBV18
CASSSFSTSSYEQYF TRBV7-8
CASSLSPGREAFF TRBV12-3/TRBV12-4
CASSPDRDYGYTF TRBV18
CASSYSYDSSYEQYF TRBV6-5
CASSASVTSSYEQYF TRBV28
CASIPLQTNYGYTF TRBV7-2
CATSRVGSGAYEQYF TRBV15
CAWSVLAGDGELFF TRBV30
CASSVVQGSNTEAFF TRBV9
CASNFLGTSGYEQYF TRBV28
CASSRRVYYEQYF TRBV4-3
CASSLDGRAVFF TRBV5-6
CASSLLGQGTGELFF TRBV11-3
CASSHDRVGGYTF TRBV5-4